The clone carrying this T cell receptor beta chain was counted many times. This entry belongs to a study of T cells after yellow fever vaccination. Study summary: SMART-Seq v4 Ultra Low Input handled preparation of low-cell-number fractions.

The CDR3 sequence is 13 residues long. Germline V lookup: CDR1 KGHDR, CDR2 SFDVKD. V was cut by 7 bases and J by 9 bases, with 15 bases left in between. TCRdb re-called the 5' RACE reads with MiXCR, one entry per CDR3 protein. Of some 54,000 distinct CDR3 sequences in the sample, less than 8.5% were seen once. Notes on the study in general: Abundant clonotypes (contaminants from the bulk population) could be present in FACS-sorted repertoires. Some clonotypes, a small share, were shared between CD4 and CD8 compartments.

This chain connects TRBV24-1 to TRBJ2-1, with unresolved D. This specimen consisted of CD8+ T cells not binding an NS4B(214-222) dextramer, sorted from PBMCs, obtained around 45 days after the first yellow fever vaccination. The sequence came from a man aged 18 to 29 who received the YFV17D yellow fever vaccine. CDR3 residues: CATSRRGSVEQFF. The DNA of the CDR3 is TGTGCCACCAGCCGACGCGGATCTGTTGAGCAGTTCTTC.